The next 7 T cell receptor beta chains were all read from a single sample in a study of T-cell memory formation after mild COVID-19. TCRdb re-analysed the 5' RACE reads in MiXCR, keeping a single row per CDR3 protein. The table has 400,000 or so distinct CDR3 sequences, around 19% seen once. Sequencing was done on a sample of PBMCs or a T cell subset sorted from them (not recorded which). Receptor source: an adult woman who had mild COVID-19 (a few samples of this study predate the infection). Cell type and time point are not known.

This clonotype turned up a few times. CDR3 in amino acids: CSASPSGQPQHF. DNA for the CDR3: TGCAGTGCTAGCCCGAGTGGCCAGCCCCAGCATTTT. J is TRBJ1-5 and V is TRBV20-1; D gene ambiguous. Germline CDR1 DFQATT, CDR2 SNEGSKA (reference sequence). The V end was cut by 3 bases, the J end by 7 bases, with 10 bases between. The CDR3 loop spans 12 amino acids.

The V call is TRBV5-1, the J call TRBJ2-3; D is undetermined. V lost 0 bases and J 2 bases, leaving 13 bases between the germline ends. Germline V CDR1 and CDR2: SGHRS, YFSETQ. This CDR3 region has 16 residues. CDR3 bases: TGCGCCAGCAGCTTGGTCCAGACACGATTCACAGATACGCAGTATTTT. It is translated as CASSLVQTRFTDTQYF.

The chain couples TRBV4-2 to TRBJ2-3; no clear D gene. Germline V gene data show CDR1 as LGHNA and CDR2 as YNFKEQ. The CDR3 is 13 residues long. V lost 4 bases, J lost 6 bases, and 11 bases lay in between. This CDR3 is CASSLPEHDTQYF. For the CDR3, the DNA is TGTGCCAGCAGCCTGCCCGAGCACGATACGCAGTATTTT.

The chain is built from TRBV18 and TRBJ2-3; D is unresolved. Germline lookup yields CDR1 KGHSH and CDR2 LQKENI. The CDR3 totals 14 residues. V lost 4 bases to trimming and J lost 1 base, with 9 bases between them. The CDR3 DNA reads TGTGCCAGCTCACGATCTTTGGGCACAGATACGCAGTATTTT. It specifies CASSRSLGTDTQYF. The whole variable domain, filled in from reference TRBV18 and TRBJ2-3, reads NAGVMQNPRHLVRRRGQEARLRCSPMKGHSHVYWYRQLPEEGLKFMVYLQKENIIDESGMPKERFSAEFPKEGPSILRIQQVVRGDSAAYFCASSRSLGTDTQYFGPGTRLTVL.

The J gene is TRBJ1-2, the V gene TRBV6-5; possibly TRBD1 for D (5 bases). The germline V gene has CDR1 MNHEY and CDR2 SVGAGI. Trimming took off 4 bases at V and 2 bases at J, with 11 bases between the two ends. CDR3 length equals 14 residues. CDR3 DNA sequence: TGTGCCAGCAGTTCGGACGGGGGAAACTATGGCTACACCTTC. Translated: CASSSDGGNYGYTF.

This clonotype was observed a few times. The CDR3 DNA reads TGCGCCAGCAGCCATCACCAGGGGGACACTGAAGCTTTCTTT. This translates into CASSHHQGDTEAFF. The V and J genes are TRBV4-3 and TRBJ1-1; 7 nucleotides agree with TRBD1. With 3 bases clipped from V and 3 bases from J, the junction kept 4 bases outside the gene matches. Germline lookup yields CDR1 LGHNA and CDR2 YSLEER. This CDR3 spans 14 amino acids.

This chain uses TRBV6-1 with TRBJ2-7; 9 nucleotides align to TRBD1. V lost 6 bases to trimming and J lost 7 bases; unmatched junction nucleotides: 13. Per the germline V gene, CDR1 is MNHNS and CDR2 is SASEGT. CDR3 length equals 15 residues. The CDR3, as DNA: TGTGCCAGCAGACCCCGGGACAGGGTGGTGCGGGAGCAGTACTTC. It encodes CASRPRDRVVREQYF.